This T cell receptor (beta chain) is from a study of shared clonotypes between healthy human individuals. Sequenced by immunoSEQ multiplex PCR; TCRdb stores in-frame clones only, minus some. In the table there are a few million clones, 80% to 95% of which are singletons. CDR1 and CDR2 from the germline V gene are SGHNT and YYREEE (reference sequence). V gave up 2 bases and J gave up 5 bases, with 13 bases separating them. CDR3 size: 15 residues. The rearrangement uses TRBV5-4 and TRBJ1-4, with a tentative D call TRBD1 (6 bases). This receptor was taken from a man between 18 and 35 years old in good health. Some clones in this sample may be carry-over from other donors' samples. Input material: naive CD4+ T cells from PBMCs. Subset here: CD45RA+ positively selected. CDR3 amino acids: CASSFHNDRNEKLFF. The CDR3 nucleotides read TGTGCCAGCAGCTTTCATAATGACAGGAATGAAAAACTGTTTTTT.